This entry features one T cell receptor beta chain sequence. Its antigen is unidentified. The data originate from a study of OX40 agonist ivuxolimab in advanced cancers. Study as a whole: Enrollees could have had prior anti-PD-1, anti-PD-L1 or anti-CTLA-4 therapy, which around 43% had received.

Study observations and caveats: Normalized T-cell clonal expansion was also low in some nonresponders. Expanded clones tended on average to be more numerous among CD8+ T cells than CD4+.

Data came from immunoSEQ multiplex PCR; TCRdb stores just in-frame clones and leaves some out. The sample includes 25,000 to 35,000 clones, 70% to 90% of them seen just once. The clonotype originates from an adult with an advanced solid tumor such as melanoma, head and neck, liver or kidney cancer. The source material was CD4+ or CD8+ T cells sorted from blood, sampled in a trial of the OX40 agonist ivuxolimab.

The CDR3 spells CASSLGPRGGTDTQYF. DNA of the CDR3: TGCGCCAGCAGCTTGGGTCCGCGGGGTGGTACAGATACGCAGTATTTT. The chain has TRBV5-1 and TRBJ2-3; TRBD2 might be the D (6 bases). The CDR3 consists of 16 residues. Germline lookup yields CDR1 SGHRS and CDR2 YFSETQ. Trimming took 0 bases from V and 3 from J, leaving 14 bases between them.